Described below is a single TCR beta chain sequence and its context. Repertoires were generated with immunoSEQ multiplex PCR, while TCRdb's copy carries only in-frame clones and drops some. The sample includes about 120,000 clones, 89% of them seen just once. V was pared by 2 bases and J by 5 bases, with 12 bases between. CDR1 is MNHNY and CDR2 is SVGAGI in the germline V gene (reference sequence). The CDR3 extends over 14 amino acids. The sample is drawn from a study of control samples from healthy donors and cancer patients. The chain joins TRBV6-6 to TRBJ1-2, with D unresolved. This receptor was identified in a middle-aged man in good health. Sequencing input: blood. CDR3 in DNA: TGTGCCAGCAGTTACGAGGAGCAGTATTATGGCTACACCTTC. It encodes CASSYEEQYYGYTF.